The 3 T cell receptor beta chains in this list originate from one sample, sequenced in a study of response to subunit inactivated influenza vaccine. TCRdb redid the calling of the RT-PCR reads with MiXCR, one entry per CDR3 protein. This sample has hundreds of thousands of distinct CDR3 sequences, with roughly 18% found just once. The input for sequencing was PBMCs from blood, taken 5 to 6 days after vaccination. These receptors came from a man aged 50 to 60 who received an inactivated influenza vaccine.

The chain links TRBV4-1 to TRBJ1-2; D is ambiguous. CDR1 and CDR2 from the germline V gene are MGHRA and YSYEKL. Trimming took 0 bases from V and 7 from J, leaving 12 bases between them. This CDR3 is built from 14 residues. The CDR3 sequence is CASSQDIGRSGYTF. The CDR3 DNA sequence: TGCGCCAGCAGCCAAGATATAGGGAGGAGTGGCTACACCTTC.

This clonotype was observed a handful of times. The chain is built from TRBV5-5 and TRBJ1-2; 7 bases line up with TRBD1. There are 15 residues in the CDR3. CDR1 and CDR2 (germline): SGHKS, YYEKEE (reference sequence). The V gene end was trimmed by 2 bases and the J gene end by 3 bases; junction bases not matched to a gene: 7. DNA for the CDR3: TGTGCCAGCAGCTTCGGTACAGGGGTTGACTATGGCTACACCTTC. Translating it yields CASSFGTGVDYGYTF. Variable domain in full (rest from reference TRBV5-5 and TRBJ1-2): DAGVTQSPTHLIKTRGQQVTLRCSPISGHKSVSWYQQVLGQGPQFIFQYYEKEERGRGNFPDRFSARQFPNYSSELNVNALLLGDSALYLCASSFGTGVDYGYTFGSGTRLTVV.

This clonotype was seen a handful of times. The chain recombines TRBV7-2 with TRBJ2-2; D remains ambiguous. Looked up from germline, CDR1 is SGHTA and CDR2 is FQGNSA. The CDR3 length is 15 residues. The V end was cut by 2 bases, the J end by 5 bases, with 12 bases between. DNA for the CDR3: TGTGCCAGCAGCTTATCGCGAGGCCAAACCGGGGAGCTGTTTTTT. Its translation is CASSLSRGQTGELFF.